The 25 T cell receptor beta chains below were found in one sample sequenced in a study of blood T cell repertoires in COVID-19. Data came from immunoSEQ multiplex PCR; TCRdb stores just in-frame clones and leaves some out. The sample records 120,000 to 150,000 clones, around four fifths being singletons. The material sequenced was PBMCs or T cells enriched from blood (not recorded which). The receptor source for this set is a woman between 45 and 65 years old with acute COVID-19.

The V gene is TRBV7-9, the J gene TRBJ2-1, with D possibly matching TRBD1 (5 bases). The CDR3 loop spans 14 amino acids. Trimming cost V 5 bases and J 9 bases, with 17 bases left between them. Germline loops: CDR1 SEHNR, CDR2 FQNEAQ (reference sequence). The CDR3 DNA sequence: TGTGCCAGCAGCCCCCCTCCGAGTAGGGGTGAGCAGTTCTTC. It codes for CASSPPPSRGEQFF.

Only one count was recorded for this clone. This chain's CDR3 is CASSREGGGTEAFF. CDR3 nucleotides: TGCGCCAGCAGCCGAGAGGGCGGCGGAACTGAAGCTTTCTTT. The J gene is TRBJ1-1, the V gene TRBV5-1; D is unresolved. V shed 4 bases and J shed 5 bases, with 15 bases lying between them. Germline values: CDR1 SGHRS, CDR2 YFSETQ. The CDR3 contains 14 residues.

This chain uses TRBV19 with TRBJ1-2, with 7 bases matching TRBD1. CDR3 length: 13 residues. CDR1 is LNHDA, CDR2 SQIVND, per germline (reference sequence). With 5 bases clipped from V and 8 bases from J, the junction kept 8 bases outside the gene matches. CDR3: CASSPTGMRGYTF. In DNA form, the CDR3 reads TGTGCCAGTAGTCCGACAGGGATGAGAGGCTACACCTTC. Based on the CDR3 plus reference TRBV19 and TRBJ1-2, the full variable domain is DGGITQSPKYLFRKEGQNVTLSCEQNLNHDAMYWYRQDPGQGLRLIYYSQIVNDFQKGDIAEGYSVSREKKESFPLTVTSAQKNPTAFYLCASSPTGMRGYTFGSGTRLTVV.

This clone was observed once. This chain connects TRBV12-3 or TRBV12-4 to TRBJ1-5; no reliable D call. The V end was cut by 3 bases, the J end by 11 bases, with 11 bases between. This CDR3 has 12 amino acids. The CDR3 DNA reads as TGTGCCAGCAGTTTTCGGGTATCAGCCCAGCATTTT. This sequence encodes CASSFRVSAQHF.

This clone appeared a few times. The chain is built from TRBV1 and TRBJ1-3; TRBD1, as called in the table, went unchecked against the DNA. TRBV1 is annotated as a pseudogene. The CDR3 consists of 20 residues. In nucleotides, the CDR3 is TGCACCAGCAGCCAAGATAGGGTAAGGACAGGGCCCACCTCTGGAAACACCATATATTTT. The encoded protein is CTSSQDRVRTGPTSGNTIYF.

V is TRBV7-9 and J is TRBJ2-2, with TRBD2 matching over 8 bases. The CDR3 consists of 17 residues. Trimming at V came to 0 bases and at J to 2 bases, leaving 5 bases not matched to a gene. CDR1 is SEHNR and CDR2 is FQNEAQ in the germline V gene (reference sequence). The CDR3 sequence is CASSLAGLATNTGELFF. The CDR3 bases are TGTGCCAGCAGCTTAGCCGGACTAGCTACAAACACCGGGGAGCTGTTTTTT.

This clone was counted only a few times. V usage is TRBV9 and J usage is TRBJ2-5; D perhaps matches TRBD1 (5 bases). Deletions cut 3 bases from V and 7 bases from J, with 13 bases between. CDR3 length equals 13 residues. Germline assignment: CDR1 SGDLS and CDR2 YYNGEE. The CDR3 here is CASSDQGIATQYF. CDR3 nucleotides: TGTGCCAGCAGCGACCAGGGAATCGCGACCCAGTACTTC.

J is TRBJ1-2 and V is TRBV7-9; no clear D gene. Germline V gene data show CDR1 as SEHNR and CDR2 as FQNEAQ (reference sequence). This CDR3 is built from 12 residues. The V gene lost 3 bases and the J gene lost 8 bases, with 10 bases spanning the gap. CDR3 DNA sequence: TGTGCCAGCAGCTTTTCTTCGGAGGGCTACACCTTC. Its translation is CASSFSSEGYTF.

V is TRBV7-9 and J is TRBJ2-5, with unresolved D. Germline loops: CDR1 SEHNR, CDR2 FQNEAQ (reference sequence). The CDR3 consists of 12 residues. V was cut by 5 bases and J by 5 bases, with 9 bases left in between. This CDR3 is CASSIGPETQYF. CDR3 bases: TGTGCCAGCAGCATCGGTCCCGAGACCCAGTACTTC.

In this sample, this clone turned up once. DNA for the CDR3: TGTGCCTGGAGTGACGGGTCCCAACCCCAGTTCTTC. It translates to CAWSDGSQPQFF. The chain joins TRBV30 to TRBJ2-1; D call uncertain. Deletions cut 1 base from V and 13 bases from J, with 14 bases between. Germline values: CDR1 GTSNPN, CDR2 SVGIG (reference sequence). The CDR3 runs 12 residues.

This clone has a single count. The genes are TRBV5-1 and TRBJ2-5, with D uncertain. The CDR3 is 17 residues long. CDR1 is SGHRS and CDR2 is YFSETQ in the germline V gene. Trimming removed 0 bases at V and 3 bases at J, with 18 bases between. The CDR3 loop reads CASSLVPPGELKETQYF. The CDR3 region has the DNA TGCGCCAGCAGCTTGGTTCCCCCAGGCGAACTCAAAGAGACCCAGTACTTC.

This clone was seen once. The chain has TRBV7-2 and TRBJ1-2, with D perhaps TRBD1 (5 bases). In germline, CDR1 is SGHTA, CDR2 FQGNSA. The CDR3 runs 15 residues. Trimming pared 3 bases from V and 6 bases from J, leaving 17 bases between. CDR3 protein: CASSFVGGSGDGYTF. CDR3 coding DNA: TGTGCCAGCAGCTTTGTTGGGGGGAGTGGGGATGGCTACACCTTC.

Details on this clone: Germline is not matched at one junction end, which may reflect a read error. The chain carries TRBV15 and TRBJ2-1, with a weak D call TRBD2 (6 bases). CDR1 and CDR2 from the germline V gene are LNHNV and YYDKDF (reference sequence). This CDR3 region has 15 residues. CDR3 bases: TGTGCCACCAGCGGAGAACTCGGAGGGGCTAATGAGCAGTTCTTC. It translates to CATSGELGGANEQFF.

The genes are TRBV28 and TRBJ2-6; D gene ambiguous. The germline V gene has CDR1 MDHEN and CDR2 SYDVKM. The V and J ends lost 1 base and 2 bases respectively, with 6 bases between them. This CDR3 contains 15 residues. For the CDR3, the DNA is TGTGCCAGCAGTTTATCTGTCCCTGGGGCCAACGTCCTGACTTTC. Translation gives CASSLSVPGANVLTF.

The rearrangement joins TRBV7-9 to TRBJ2-5, with D possibly matching TRBD1 (8 bases). V was pared by 5 bases and J by 2 bases, with 21 bases between. There are 17 residues in the CDR3. The germline V gene encodes CDR1 SEHNR and CDR2 FQNEAQ (reference sequence). The CDR3 protein is CASSGWAYRGGQETQYF. The CDR3 DNA sequence: TGTGCCAGCAGCGGTTGGGCCTACAGGGGGGGACAAGAGACCCAGTACTTC.

In this sample, this clone turned up once. The chain employs TRBV7-2 and TRBJ2-3; 9 bases agree with TRBD1. Trimming took 6 bases from V and 6 from J; bases not matched to a gene: 10. Germline CDR1 and CDR2: SGHTA and FQGNSA. This CDR3 comprises 15 residues. CDR3 DNA sequence: TGTGCCAGCAGTCATCCCCTACAGGGGGCGGATACGCAGTATTTT. Residues: CASSHPLQGADTQYF.

J is TRBJ1-4 and V is TRBV24-1; D is possibly TRBD1 (5 bases). Germline V gene sequence: CDR1 KGHDR, CDR2 SFDVKD. The length of the CDR3 is 15 residues. Trimming took off 3 bases at V and 6 bases at J, with 13 bases between the two ends. The DNA of the CDR3 is TGTGCCACCAGTGATGTGGGACGGGGGGATGAAAAACTGTTTTTT. This sequence encodes CATSDVGRGDEKLFF.

This clone was seen more than once but under ten times. The CDR3 coding sequence is TGCAGTGCTAGTGCCAGCGGGTCCCTAAAAAATGAGCAGTTCTTC. Residues: CSASASGSLKNEQFF. This sequence joins TRBV20-1 and TRBJ2-1, with D perhaps matching TRBD2 (6 bases). This CDR3 contains 15 residues. The V gene's germline CDR1 is DFQATT and CDR2 SNEGSKA (reference sequence). V lost 3 bases and J lost 7, with 19 bases in between.

The chain recombines TRBV19 with TRBJ2-4, with 7 bases that match TRBD1. J lost 3 bases, V lost 9 bases, and 8 bases had no gene match. The CDR3 spans 14 residues. The germline CDR1 and CDR2 sequences are LNHDA and SQIVND (reference sequence). DNA for the CDR3: TGTGCCAGCACTGACACAGGGGACAAAAACATTCAGTACTTC. Translation gives CASTDTGDKNIQYF.

The chain uses TRBV6-5 and TRBJ1-3, with D possibly matching TRBD1 (5 bases). V dropped 7 bases and J dropped 4 bases, with 14 bases sitting between them. This CDR3 is 14 amino acids long. Germline V gives CDR1 MNHEY, CDR2 SVGAGI. CDR3 bases: TGTGCCAGCACACCAGGGCAGATCGGAAACACCATATATTTT. This translates into CASTPGQIGNTIYF.

This clone was seen only a few times. V and J are TRBV7-3 and TRBJ1-2, with 7 positions matching TRBD1. The CDR3 spans 15 residues. Germline lookup yields CDR1 SGHTA and CDR2 FQGTGA. J was trimmed by 4 bases and V by 5 bases; bases with no gene match: 10. CDR3 in DNA: TGTGCCAGCAGCAAAAACAGGGGTCCCTCCTATGGCTACACCTTC. It yields the protein CASSKNRGPSYGYTF.

V and J are TRBV2 and TRBJ1-2; no clear D. The CDR3 loop spans 13 amino acids. Trimming pared 10 bases from V and 6 bases from J, leaving 18 bases between. Germline values: CDR1 SNHLY, CDR2 FYNNEI. CDR3 in amino acids: CATRDPGLDGYTF. The CDR3 bases are TGTGCCACCCGAGACCCCGGTCTAGATGGCTACACCTTC.

The chain employs TRBV13 and TRBJ2-7, with 7 bases matching TRBD2. Germline values: CDR1 PRHDT, CDR2 FYEKMQ (reference sequence). The junction had 12 bases not matched to a gene; V was cut back by 3 bases and J by 1 base. This CDR3 is 17 amino acids long. This CDR3 reads CASSLGLADAASYEQYF. The CDR3, as DNA: TGTGCCAGCAGCTTGGGGCTAGCGGACGCCGCTTCCTACGAGCAGTACTTC.

V and J are TRBV7-2 and TRBJ2-6, with TRBD1 matching over 8 bases. The CDR3 extends over 16 amino acids. The V gene end was trimmed by 6 bases and the J gene end by 0 bases; junction bases not matched to a gene: 4. CDR1 is SGHTA, CDR2 FQGNSA, per germline. The CDR3 sequence is CASRDRANSGANVLTF. For the CDR3, the DNA is TGTGCCAGCAGGGACAGGGCCAACTCTGGGGCCAACGTCCTGACTTTC.

There are a few counts of this clone. The chain links TRBV3-1 (or the pseudogene TRBV3-2) to TRBJ2-5; weak D call: TRBD2 (5 bases). Germline V lookup: CDR1 LGHDT, CDR2 YNNKEL (reference sequence). Trimming took 3 bases from V and 5 from J, leaving 13 bases between them. The CDR3 is made up of 14 amino acids. In nucleotides, the CDR3 is TGTGCCAGCAGCCAGAAGACGGGATTTGAGACCCAGTACTTC. Protein sequence: CASSQKTGFETQYF.